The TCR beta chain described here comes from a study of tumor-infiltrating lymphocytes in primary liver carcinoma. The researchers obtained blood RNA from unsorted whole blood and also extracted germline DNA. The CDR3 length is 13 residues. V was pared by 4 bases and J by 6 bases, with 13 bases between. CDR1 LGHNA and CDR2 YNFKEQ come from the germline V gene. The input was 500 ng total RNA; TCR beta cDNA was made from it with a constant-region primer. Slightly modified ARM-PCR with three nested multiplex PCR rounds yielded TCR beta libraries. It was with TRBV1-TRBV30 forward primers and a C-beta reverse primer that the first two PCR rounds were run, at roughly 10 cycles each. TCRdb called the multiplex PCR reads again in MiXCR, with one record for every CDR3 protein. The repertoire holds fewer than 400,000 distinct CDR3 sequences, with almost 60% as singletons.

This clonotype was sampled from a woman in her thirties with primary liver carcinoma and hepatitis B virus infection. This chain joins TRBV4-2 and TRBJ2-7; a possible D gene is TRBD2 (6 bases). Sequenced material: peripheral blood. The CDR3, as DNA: TGTGCCAGCAGCCGGGGGGTAGTTGTCGAGCAGTACTTC. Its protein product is CASSRGVVVEQYF.